A single sample gave rise to the 21 T cell receptor beta chains below, sequenced in a study of control samples from healthy donors and cancer patients. The method was immunoSEQ multiplex PCR; TCRdb's version includes in-frame clones alone and lacks a portion of them. The profile shows 25,000 to 35,000 clones, around nine tenths of them singletons. What was sequenced was PBMCs. These receptor sequences come from a woman in her 40s with lung cancer.

The chain links TRBV29-1 to TRBJ1-2; D not certain. The CDR3 is 11 residues long. CDR1 SQVTM and CDR2 ANQGSEA come from the germline V gene. Trimming pared 2 bases from V and 4 bases from J, leaving 5 bases between. The CDR3 DNA reads TGCAGCGTTGAAACCCTCTATGGCTACACCTTC. Encoded protein: CSVETLYGYTF.

The chain carries TRBV6-1 and TRBJ1-5; D is ambiguous. The CDR3 covers 14 residues. Germline values: CDR1 MNHNS, CDR2 SASEGT. Trimming took 3 bases from V and 2 from J, leaving 8 bases between them. The CDR3 is CASSDPWGNQPQHF. The CDR3 coding sequence is TGTGCCAGCAGTGATCCCTGGGGCAATCAGCCCCAGCATTTT.

The chain uses TRBV6-1 and TRBJ1-2; 7 nucleotides agree with TRBD1. V lost 2 bases, J lost 1 base, and 4 bases stayed unmatched. This CDR3 comprises 15 residues. From germline, CDR1 is MNHNS and CDR2 SASEGT. CDR3 region: CASSETGDLNYGYTF. CDR3 DNA: TGTGCCAGCAGTGAAACAGGGGACCTTAACTATGGCTACACCTTC.

This chain connects TRBV5-6 to TRBJ1-2; D is unclear. V was pared by 3 bases and J by 8 bases, with 11 bases between. CDR1 is SGHDT, CDR2 YYEEEE, per germline. The CDR3 has 12 amino acids. This CDR3 is CASSSLRWGYTF. The DNA of the CDR3 is TGTGCCAGCAGCTCCTTAAGGTGGGGCTACACCTTC.

This chain connects TRBV5-1 to TRBJ2-2; 11 bases line up with TRBD1. CDR3 length: 14 residues. In germline, CDR1 is SGHRS, CDR2 YFSETQ. The trim removed 3 bases at V and 9 bases at J, leaving 4 bases unmatched. The CDR3 coding sequence is TGCGCCAGCAGCTCGGGACAGGGGGGCCGGGAGCTGTTTTTT. Residues: CASSSGQGGRELFF. Full variable domain (remainder filled in from reference TRBV5-1 and TRBJ2-2): KAGVTQTPRYLIKTRGQQVTLSCSPISGHRSVSWYQQTPGQGLQFLFEYFSETQRNKGNFPGRFSGRQFSNSRSEMNVSTLELGDSALYLCASSSGQGGRELFFGEGSRLTVL.

This chain connects TRBV28 to TRBJ1-4; 8 bases align to TRBD1. Germline assignment: CDR1 MDHEN and CDR2 SYDVKM. This CDR3 has 11 residues. The CDR3 loop reads CSTGEDEKLFF. In DNA, the CDR3 is TGTTCGACAGGGGAGGATGAAAAACTGTTTTTT.

This clone was observed a single time. The chain is built from TRBV11-1 and TRBJ2-1; D possibly matches TRBD1 or TRBD2 (5 bases each). Germline-derived CDR1 and CDR2 are SGHAT and FQDESV (reference sequence). The V end lost 5 bases, the J end lost 4 bases, and 12 bases lay between the germline ends. CDR3 length equals 14 residues. The CDR3 loop is CASSLRDGYNEQFF. The CDR3 DNA reads as TGTGCCAGCAGCCTCCGGGACGGATACAATGAGCAGTTCTTC.

The rearrangement uses TRBV11-1 and TRBJ1-2, with TRBD1 identical over 9 bases. The CDR3 sequence is 15 residues long. CDR1 SGHAT and CDR2 FQDESV come from the germline V gene (reference sequence). With 3 bases clipped from V and 3 bases from J, the junction kept 5 bases outside the gene matches. CDR3 amino acids: CASSFGTGSDYGYTF. The CDR3 DNA sequence: TGTGCCAGCAGCTTCGGGACAGGGTCTGACTATGGCTACACCTTC.

J is TRBJ2-5 and V is TRBV5-1; 11 bases match TRBD2. Germline assignment: CDR1 SGHRS and CDR2 YFSETQ. Trimming at V came to 2 bases and at J to 4 bases, leaving 7 bases not matched to a gene. The CDR3 sequence is 16 residues long. As DNA, the CDR3 is TGCGCCAGCAGCTTACAGGGACTAGCGGCTGTAGAGACCCAGTACTTC. Amino acids: CASSLQGLAAVETQYF.

The V gene is TRBV28, the J gene TRBJ1-5; D unclear. The CDR3 contains 14 residues. Trimming removed 5 bases from V and 3 bases from J, with 11 bases in between. From germline, CDR1 is MDHEN and CDR2 SYDVKM. The CDR3 protein is CASSHLDNNQPQHF. CDR3 sequence (DNA): TGTGCCAGCAGTCACCTAGACAACAATCAGCCCCAGCATTTT.

CDR3 DNA: TGTGCCAGCAGTTTAAGACAAGCGGGGAATGAGCAGTTCTTC. Its protein product is CASSLRQAGNEQFF. The chain links TRBV27 to TRBJ2-1; 7 nucleotides line up with TRBD2. With 2 bases clipped from V and 7 bases from J, the junction kept 5 bases outside the gene matches. CDR1 and CDR2 (germline): MNHEY, SMNVEV (reference sequence). This CDR3 comprises 14 residues.

The V and J genes are TRBV19 and TRBJ2-4, with no clear D. Germline V gene data show CDR1 as LNHDA and CDR2 as SQIVND (reference sequence). Trimming pared 8 bases from V and 0 bases from J, leaving 8 bases between. The CDR3 loop spans 13 amino acids. CDR3 region: CASSDIAKNIQYF. The CDR3 DNA reads as TGTGCCAGTTCCGACATAGCCAAAAACATTCAGTACTTC.

The J gene is TRBJ1-2, the V gene TRBV11-2; tentative D call: TRBD1 (6 bases). This CDR3 region has 15 residues. V was cut by 4 bases and J by 2 bases, with 14 bases left in between. The germline V gene has CDR1 SGHAT and CDR2 FQNNGV. CDR3 DNA sequence: TGTGCCAGCAGCTACGGGACACAGCTAAACTATGGCTACACCTTC. This sequence encodes CASSYGTQLNYGYTF.

This sequence joins TRBV2 and TRBJ1-2; 7 bases are shared with TRBD1. CDR1 and CDR2 (germline): SNHLY, FYNNEI. The CDR3 is 12 residues long. The trim removed 5 bases at V and 8 bases at J, leaving 5 bases unmatched. CDR3 sequence (DNA): TGTGCCAGCAGTTGGGACAGCGGGGGCTACACCTTC. Translated: CASSWDSGGYTF.

The rearrangement joins TRBV7-8 to TRBJ1-6; D is unclear. The CDR3 length is 14 residues. Germline V gene lookup returns CDR1 SGHVS and CDR2 FQNEAQ. V lost 4 bases, J lost 7 bases, and 11 bases lay in between. The CDR3 loop is CASSSGFDNSPLHF. The CDR3 region has the DNA TGTGCCAGCAGCTCCGGCTTCGACAATTCACCCCTCCACTTT.

The chain recombines TRBV30 with TRBJ1-2, with 10 bases identical to TRBD1. This CDR3 spans 15 amino acids. Trimming cost V 0 bases and J 6 bases; bases outside gene matches: 7. Germline CDR1 and CDR2: GTSNPN and SVGIG (reference sequence). CDR3 coding DNA: TGTGCCTGGAGTGTAACGGGACAGGGGATAGATGGCTACACCTTC. Amino acids: CAWSVTGQGIDGYTF.

This chain uses TRBV19 with TRBJ2-1; 14 bases are a match to TRBD2. The CDR3 runs to 15 residues. Germline CDR1 LNHDA, CDR2 SQIVND (reference sequence). Trimming took 6 bases from V and 5 from J; bases not matched to a gene: 3. In nucleotides, the CDR3 is TGTGCCAGTAGCCAGGGACTAGCGGGGGACAATGAGCAGTTCTTC. Its protein is CASSQGLAGDNEQFF.

This chain connects TRBV29-1 to TRBJ2-1; D ambiguous. CDR1 is SQVTM and CDR2 is ANQGSEA in the germline V gene. With 4 bases removed from V and 0 bases from J, the gap between germline ends came to 7 bases. There are 13 residues in the CDR3. CDR3 region: CSVGASSYNEQFF. The CDR3 nucleotides are TGCAGCGTTGGGGCAAGCTCCTACAATGAGCAGTTCTTC.

The chain links TRBV7-8 to TRBJ2-1; perhaps D is TRBD1 or TRBD2 (5 bases each). V was shortened by 1 base and J by 0 bases, with 19 bases between the two germline ends. The CDR3 is 19 residues long. CDR1 SGHVS and CDR2 FQNEAQ come from the germline V gene. CDR3 in amino acids: CASSLDRTRDQPSYNEQFF. The CDR3 bases are TGTGCCAGCAGCTTAGACAGGACCCGGGACCAACCCTCCTACAATGAGCAGTTCTTC.

The rearrangement joins TRBV11-1 to TRBJ2-3; the D gene is possibly TRBD2 (6 bases). The V gene lost 5 bases and the J gene lost 3 bases, with 18 bases spanning the gap. The CDR3 consists of 16 residues. The V gene's germline CDR1 is SGHAT and CDR2 FQDESV (reference sequence). This CDR3 reads CASSRSPGTGTDTQYF. CDR3 nucleotides: TGTGCCAGCAGCCGATCACCCGGGACTGGTACAGATACGCAGTATTTT.

V gene TRBV12-3 or TRBV12-4 combines with J gene TRBJ1-1; no reliable D call. The ends were cut back, 8 bases at V and 6 bases at J, with 10 bases in the middle. This CDR3 spans 11 amino acids. The CDR3 region has the DNA TGTGCCAGCGCCGGTTACCCTGAAGCTTTCTTT. Protein: CASAGYPEAFF.